The 12 T cell receptor beta chains below all came from one sample that was sequenced in a study of OX40 agonist ivuxolimab in advanced cancers. TCRdb's table, derived via immunoSEQ multiplex PCR, lists solely in-frame clones and lacks some. This table has fewer than 100,000 clones, 80% to 90% appearing once. Sequenced material: CD4+ or CD8+ T cells sorted from blood, taken in a trial of the OX40 agonist ivuxolimab. Receptor source: an adult with an advanced solid tumor such as melanoma, head and neck, liver or kidney cancer.

The rearrangement uses TRBV28 and TRBJ1-3, with a weak D call TRBD1 (6 bases). Trimming left V 5 bases short and J 0 bases short, with 20 bases between. Germline loops: CDR1 MDHEN, CDR2 SYDVKM. CDR3 length: 18 amino acids. The CDR3 spells CASSQSGTGAYSGNTIYF. The CDR3, as DNA: TGTGCCAGCAGTCAATCCGGGACGGGGGCCTACTCTGGAAACACCATATATTTT.

This rearrangement joins TRBV4-1 to TRBJ2-1; 11 bases match TRBD1. V gave up 4 bases and J gave up 3 bases; unmatched junction bases: 8. CDR3 length equals 17 residues. The germline gives CDR1 MGHRA, CDR2 YSYEKL. The chain's CDR3 is CASSPTQDRGLYNEQFF. The CDR3 coding sequence is TGCGCCAGCAGCCCCACTCAGGACAGGGGGCTCTACAATGAGCAGTTCTTC.

This chain joins TRBV7-9 and TRBJ2-2, with D possibly being TRBD1 (6 bases). The CDR3 spans 13 residues. Germline CDR1 reads SEHNR; CDR2 reads FQNEAQ (reference sequence). V dropped 4 bases and J dropped 5 bases, with 8 bases sitting between them. The CDR3 here is CASSSRGTGELFF. The CDR3 coding sequence is TGTGCCAGCAGCTCTAGGGGGACCGGGGAGCTGTTTTTT.

CDR3 sequence (DNA): TGTGCCAGCAGCCAGGTGGCGGGCGAGCAGTACTTC. Residues: CASSQVAGEQYF. V gene TRBV7-9 combines with J gene TRBJ2-7; D perhaps matches TRBD2 (5 bases). Germline-derived CDR1 and CDR2 are SEHNR and FQNEAQ (reference sequence). The CDR3 length is 12 residues. Between the trimmed V and J ends, which lost 5 bases and 6 bases, there was a span of 11 bases.

The V gene is TRBV28, the J gene TRBJ1-1; D gene ambiguous. V lost 2 bases and J 0 bases, leaving 10 bases between the germline ends. The V gene's germline CDR1 is MDHEN and CDR2 SYDVKM. The CDR3 is made up of 15 amino acids. The chain's CDR3 is CASSLMWALNTEAFF. The CDR3 region has the DNA TGTGCCAGCAGTTTAATGTGGGCCCTGAACACTGAAGCTTTCTTT.

The rearrangement joins TRBV28 to TRBJ2-7; 11 nucleotides align to TRBD2. V lost 3 bases, J lost 4 bases, and 5 bases stayed unmatched. CDR1 and CDR2 from the germline V gene are MDHEN and SYDVKM. The CDR3 totals 15 residues. The CDR3 region has the DNA TGTGCCAGCAGTTTCCTTAGCGGGAGGGTTTACGAGCAGTACTTC. Translation gives CASSFLSGRVYEQYF.

The chain has TRBV30 and TRBJ2-6; perhaps TRBD2 as D (6 bases). The CDR3 has 17 amino acids. Trimming left V 0 bases short and J 0 bases short, with 12 bases between. Germline V lookup: CDR1 GTSNPN, CDR2 SVGIG (reference sequence). The CDR3 bases are TGTGCCTGGAGTGTAGGGTTGGGACTCTCTGGGGCCAACGTCCTGACTTTC. Translation gives CAWSVGLGLSGANVLTF.

This chain links TRBV30 with TRBJ1-6; D gene unclear. This CDR3 is 14 amino acids long. CDR1 is GTSNPN and CDR2 is SVGIG in the germline V gene (reference sequence). V lost 3 bases to trimming and J lost 10 bases, with 16 bases between them. The CDR3 region has the DNA TGTGCCTGGAGACGGGCCGCTTTTGGGTCACCCCTCCACTTT. Residues: CAWRRAAFGSPLHF. The full variable domain, in which reference TRBV30 and TRBJ1-6 provide the parts outside the CDR3, is SQTIHQWPATLVQPVGSPLSLECTVEGTSNPNLYWYRQAAGRGLQLLFYSVGIGQISSEVPQNLSASRPQDRQFILSSKKLLLSDSGFYLCAWRRAAFGSPLHFGNGTRLTVT.

The chain combines TRBV7-9 with TRBJ1-2; 7 positions match TRBD1. CDR3 length equals 14 residues. V dropped 5 bases and J dropped 8; count of bases not matched to a gene: 11. CDR1 is SEHNR, CDR2 FQNEAQ, per germline (reference sequence). The chain's CDR3 is CASSALGQLRGYTF. In nucleotides, the CDR3 is TGTGCCAGCAGCGCCCTGGGACAGCTAAGAGGCTACACCTTC.

The chain uses TRBV27 and TRBJ2-3, with 12 bases aligning to TRBD2. Looked up from germline, CDR1 is MNHEY and CDR2 is SMNVEV (reference sequence). The V and J ends lost 5 bases and 1 base, in that order; junction bases with no gene match: 1. The CDR3 has 15 residues. The CDR3 DNA reads as TGTGCCAGCAGTCTAGCGGGGGGGGGCACAGATACGCAGTATTTT. Encoded protein: CASSLAGGGTDTQYF.

This clone is a singleton in its sample. This chain uses TRBV6-6 with TRBJ2-1; D might be TRBD1 (7 bases). Germline V gene sequence: CDR1 MNHNY, CDR2 SVGAGI (reference sequence). This CDR3 region has 11 residues. The germline V and J ends were trimmed by 6 bases and 10 bases, with 10 bases remaining between them. Written as DNA, the CDR3 is TGTGCCAGCAGCCAGGGGGGCGAGCAGTTCTTC. Translating it yields CASSQGGEQFF.

The V and J genes are TRBV5-6 and TRBJ2-7; either TRBD1 or TRBD2 may supply D (6 bases each). V was shortened by 3 bases and J by 2 bases, with 15 bases between the two germline ends. The germline V gene has CDR1 SGHDT and CDR2 YYEEEE. The CDR3 totals 15 residues. The CDR3 DNA reads TGTGCCAGCAGCTGGACGGGGGCGGCACCCTACGAGCAGTACTTC. Translation: CASSWTGAAPYEQYF.